The T cell receptor beta chain under discussion was sequenced for a study of blood T cell repertoires in COVID-19. Study at large: The United States, Italy and Spain were the sources of the acute and convalescent COVID-19 samples. The analysed material was cDNA or gDNA that came from T cells, B-cell-depleted T cells, or PBMCs.

This CDR3 has 15 residues. The germline V gene has CDR1 MDHEN and CDR2 SYDVKM. Unmatched junction bases numbered 6, after V lost 7 bases and J lost 0 bases. The sample holds one count of this clone. Under the authors' procedure: Using reference gene primer amplification, nucleated cell counts were estimated. Using immunoSEQ multiplex PCR, the repertoire was profiled, and TCRdb retains in-frame clones only, with some absent. Clonal size and the V and J genes are those of that table, whereas D and trimming came from the DNA. The table lists 150,000 or so clones, 70% to 90% of them singletons, with about 3% in the top ten.

The specimen sequenced was peripheral blood. The sequence came from a woman aged 40 to 50 with active or convalescent COVID-19. The V gene is TRBV28, the J gene TRBJ1-3; 7 positions match TRBD1. This chain's CDR3 is CASTAGGNSGNTIYF. The CDR3 region has the DNA TGTGCCAGCACAGCAGGGGGAAACTCTGGAAACACCATATATTTT.